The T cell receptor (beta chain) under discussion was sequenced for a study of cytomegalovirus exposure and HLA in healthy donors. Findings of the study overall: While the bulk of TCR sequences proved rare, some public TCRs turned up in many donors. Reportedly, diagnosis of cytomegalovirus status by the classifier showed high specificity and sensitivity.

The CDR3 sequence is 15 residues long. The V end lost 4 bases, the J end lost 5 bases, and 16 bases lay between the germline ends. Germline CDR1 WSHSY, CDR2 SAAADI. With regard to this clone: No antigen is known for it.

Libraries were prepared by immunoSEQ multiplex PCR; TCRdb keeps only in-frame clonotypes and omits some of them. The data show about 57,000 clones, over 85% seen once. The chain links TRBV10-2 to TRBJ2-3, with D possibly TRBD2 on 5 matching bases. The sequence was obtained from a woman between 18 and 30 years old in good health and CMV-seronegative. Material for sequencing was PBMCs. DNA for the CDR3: TGCGCCAGCAGTGGGGCTAGCCCCCTCAGAGATACGCAGTATTTT. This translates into CASSGASPLRDTQYF.